This paragraph covers one TCR beta chain sequence. This record belongs to a study of blood T cell repertoires in COVID-19. The wider study: Collection of acute and convalescent COVID-19 samples took place in the United States, Italy and Spain. T cells, B-cell-depleted T cells, or PBMCs supplied cDNA or gDNA.

Assay: immunoSEQ multiplex PCR; the TCRdb copy retains only in-frame clones and omits some. Among around 150,000 clones listed, more than 75% were seen once. The sample consisted of peripheral blood. The clonotype comes from a man aged 70-80 years with acute or convalescent COVID-19.

The CDR3 reads CASTTLAGDHNEQFF. The CDR3 bases are TGTGCCAGCACCACACTAGCGGGAGACCACAATGAGCAGTTCTTC. The V call is TRBV6-5, the J call TRBJ2-1; 11 bases fit TRBD2. Trimming took 7 bases from V and 5 from J; bases not matched to a gene: 7. The germline gives CDR1 MNHEY, CDR2 SVGAGI. The CDR3 is made up of 15 amino acids.